These T cell receptor beta chains were read from a single sample in a study of identical twins. Via MiXCR, TCRdb re-called the 5' RACE reads, giving one row per CDR3 protein. The sample has 130,000 to 150,000 distinct CDR3 sequences, roughly 3.3% seen once. The sample comprised memory T cells sorted from blood. Receptors originate from a man aged 18 to 29 in good health. Each CDR3 is given with its conserved first and last residue. The order of the fields is J gene, V gene, clone size, D gene, CDR3 protein, CDR3 DNA. A D gene is named only where the DNA matches it firmly. Clone sizes are given selectively: once, few, many, or a class where the clone is expanded.

>TRBJ2-5|TRBV20-1|many|TRBD2
CSARRGGISGGETQYF
TGCAGTGCTAGACGCGGGGGAATCAGCGGGGGGGAGACCCAGTACTTC
>TRBJ2-5|TRBV25-1|many|TRBD2
CASSALAFQETQYF
TGTGCCAGCAGTGCACTAGCGTTTCAAGAGACCCAGTACTTC
>TRBJ2-2|TRBV28|many|NA
CASRRNTGELFF
TGTGCCAGCCGCAGAAACACCGGGGAGCTGTTTTTT
>TRBJ2-3|TRBV20-1|many|TRBD2
CSAHDGGTSGRAPDTQYF
TGCAGTGCTCACGATGGAGGGACTAGCGGGAGGGCCCCAGATACGCAGTATTTT
>TRBJ2-3|TRBV15|many|NA
CATSIGQMSTDTQYF
TGTGCCACCAGCATAGGACAGATGAGCACAGATACGCAGTATTTT
>TRBJ2-7|TRBV7-2|few|NA
CASSLVKSSGYEQYF
TGTGCCAGCAGCTTAGTTAAGAGCAGTGGCTACGAGCAGTACTTC
>TRBJ2-3|TRBV29-1|many|NA
CSVESSRKRDTQYF
TGCAGCGTTGAAAGTTCGAGAAAGAGGGATACGCAGTATTTT
>TRBJ1-1|TRBV6-1|many|NA
CASFQGSYTEAFF
TGTGCCAGCTTCCAGGGGTCTTACACTGAAGCTTTCTTT
>TRBJ1-5|TRBV10-1|NA|TRBD1
CASSGRGMRQPQHF
TGCGCCAGCAGTGGCAGGGGGATGCGTCAGCCCCAGCATTTT
>TRBJ2-5|TRBV7-9|many|TRBD1
CASSFEGARETQYF
TGTGCCAGCAGCTTTGAGGGGGCCAGAGAGACCCAGTACTTC
>TRBJ2-5|TRBV11-2|many|NA
CASSPNVLQETQYF
TGTGCCAGCAGCCCGAATGTACTCCAAGAGACCCAGTACTTC
>TRBJ1-2|TRBV20-1|many|TRBD1
CSARDGTGYYGYTF
TGCAGTGCTAGAGATGGGACAGGGTACTATGGCTACACCTTC
>TRBJ2-2|TRBV5-6|many|TRBD2
CASSFGLAGITGELFF
TGTGCCAGCAGCTTCGGACTAGCGGGAATCACCGGGGAGCTGTTTTTT
>TRBJ1-3|TRBV7-8|many|NA
CASSLGWSSGNTIYF
TGTGCCAGCAGCTTAGGCTGGTCATCTGGAAACACCATATATTTT
>TRBJ1-5|TRBV12-3/TRBV12-4|many|NA
CASSPAGNQPQHF
TGTGCCAGCAGTCCCGCGGGTAATCAGCCCCAGCATTTT
>TRBJ1-1|TRBV28|few|NA
CASSYIRRTEAFF
TGTGCCAGCAGTTATATTAGAAGGACTGAAGCTTTCTTT
>TRBJ2-1|TRBV2|NA|NA
CASRDDLARFF
TGTGCCAGCAGGGATGATTTAGCGAGATTCTTC
>TRBJ2-7|TRBV3-1|NA|NA
CASSQEGGAPLEQYF
TGTGCCAGCAGCCAAGAAGGAGGGGCCCCTCTCGAGCAGTACTTC
>TRBJ2-6|TRBV7-2|NA|NA
CASSLARGYRSGANVLTF
TGTGCCAGCAGCTTAGCGCGGGGATACCGCTCTGGGGCCAACGTCCTGACTTTC
>TRBJ2-7|TRBV21-1|many|NA
CASSKLGQAANLNATYEQYF
TGTGCCAGCAGCAAATTGGGACAGGCCGCAAACTTAAATGCTACGTACGAGCAGTACTTC